This is a list of T cell receptor beta chains from one sample in a study of blood T cell repertoires in COVID-19. The assay was immunoSEQ multiplex PCR, and TCRdb's table has in-frame clones only and misses some. The data show about 260,000 clones, 80% to 90% seen once. The specimen sequenced was PBMCs or T cells enriched from blood (not recorded which). The receptors were gathered from a woman between 40 and 50 years old who had been exposed to COVID-19. CDR3s leave out the opening cysteine and the closing phenylalanine or tryptophan. Expanded clones get a size class; other rows say once, few or many, or leave the size out.

clone_size | v_call | cdr3_aa
NA | TRBV12-3/TRBV12-4 | ASSSLLRLEQF
NA | TRBV5-8 | ASSPYRQGFYGYT
NA | TRBV5-4 | ASSLRGASTDTQY
few | TRBV28 | ASKPAPPRETQY
NA | TRBV11-2 | ASSSGQGKNQPQH
NA | TRBV28 | ASLTGGTEAF
few | TRBV19 | ASASPLNDREAF
NA | TRBV6-5 | ASSYSQLNTGELF
NA | TRBV13 | ASSRTGLGEKLF
NA | TRBV24-1 | ATSDRTAIDQPQH
NA | TRBV13 | ASRRYGLGDEQF
NA | TRBV2 | ARVRGLITEAF
NA | TRBV5-5 | ASSLDRGRAGANVLT